This T cell receptor (beta chain) was documented in a study of technical replicates of blood from a handful of donors. The CDR3 contains 17 residues. Germline CDR1 and CDR2: MGHRA and YSYEKL. Losses at the gene ends were 4 bases for V and 8 bases for J; bases not matched to a gene: 15. TCRdb's table, derived via immunoSEQ multiplex PCR, lists solely in-frame clones and lacks some. The table lists about 83,000 clones, around nine tenths of them singletons. Sample: T cells isolated from PBMCs. This receptor was identified in a human donor in good health. V and J are TRBV4-1 and TRBJ2-1, with 9 bases lining up with TRBD2. CDR3 amino acids: CASSPLLKSGRRDEQFF. The CDR3 DNA follows: TGCGCCAGCAGCCCACTACTAAAAAGCGGGAGGCGCGATGAGCAGTTCTTC.